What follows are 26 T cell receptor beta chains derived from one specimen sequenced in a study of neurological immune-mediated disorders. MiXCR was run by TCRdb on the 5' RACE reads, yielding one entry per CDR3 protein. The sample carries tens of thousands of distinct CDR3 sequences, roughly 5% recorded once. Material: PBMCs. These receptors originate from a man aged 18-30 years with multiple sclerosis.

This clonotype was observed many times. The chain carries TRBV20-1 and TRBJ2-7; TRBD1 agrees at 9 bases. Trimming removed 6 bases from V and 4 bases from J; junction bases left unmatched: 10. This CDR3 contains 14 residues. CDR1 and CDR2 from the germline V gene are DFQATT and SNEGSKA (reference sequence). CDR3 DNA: TGCAGTGCACACTCCGGGACAGGGATTTACGAGCAGTACTTC. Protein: CSAHSGTGIYEQYF.

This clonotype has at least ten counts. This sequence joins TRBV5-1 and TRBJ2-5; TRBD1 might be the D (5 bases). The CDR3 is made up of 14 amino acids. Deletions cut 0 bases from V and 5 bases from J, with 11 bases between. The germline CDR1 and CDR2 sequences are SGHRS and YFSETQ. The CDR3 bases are TGCGCCAGCAGCTTGGTAGGCCCAGGGGAGACCCAGTACTTC. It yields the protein CASSLVGPGETQYF.

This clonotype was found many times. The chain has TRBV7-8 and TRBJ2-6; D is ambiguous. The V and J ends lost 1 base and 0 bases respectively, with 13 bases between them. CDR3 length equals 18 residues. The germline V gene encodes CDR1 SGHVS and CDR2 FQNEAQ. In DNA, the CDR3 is TGTGCCAGCAGCTTAGTCGGGCAGGCCCGCTCTGGGGCCAACGTCCTGACTTTC. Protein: CASSLVGQARSGANVLTF.

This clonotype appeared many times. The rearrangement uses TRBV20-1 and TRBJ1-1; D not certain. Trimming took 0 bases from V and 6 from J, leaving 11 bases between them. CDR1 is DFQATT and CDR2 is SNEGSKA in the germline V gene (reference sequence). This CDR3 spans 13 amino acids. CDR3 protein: CSARDRVRSEAFF. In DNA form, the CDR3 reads TGCAGTGCTAGAGATAGGGTTCGCTCTGAAGCTTTCTTT.

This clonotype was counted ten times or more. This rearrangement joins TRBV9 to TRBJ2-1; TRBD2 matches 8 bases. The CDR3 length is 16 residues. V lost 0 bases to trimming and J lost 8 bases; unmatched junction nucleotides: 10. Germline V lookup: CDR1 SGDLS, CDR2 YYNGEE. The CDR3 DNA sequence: TGTGCCAGCAGCGTAGGGCGCGCGGGAGGTATCGATGAGCAGTTCTTC. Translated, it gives CASSVGRAGGIDEQFF.

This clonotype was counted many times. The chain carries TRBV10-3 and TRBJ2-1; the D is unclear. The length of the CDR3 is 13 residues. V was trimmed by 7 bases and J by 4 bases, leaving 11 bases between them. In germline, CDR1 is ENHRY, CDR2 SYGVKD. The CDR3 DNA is TGTGCCATCAAAACGGCCGAATACAATGAGCAGTTCTTC. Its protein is CAIKTAEYNEQFF.

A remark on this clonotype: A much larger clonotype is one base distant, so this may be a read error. CDR3 nucleotides: TGCAGTGTTCGGCAGGGCCGGGGTACACCCCTCCACTTT. Amino acids: CSVRQGRGTPLHF. The chain couples TRBV20-1 to TRBJ1-6, with D perhaps matching TRBD1 (5 bases). The V gene lost 7 bases and the J gene lost 11 bases, with 18 bases spanning the gap. The germline gives CDR1 DFQATT, CDR2 SNEGSKA (reference sequence). The CDR3 runs 13 residues.

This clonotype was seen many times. The CDR3 protein is CATSRDRGSTGELFF. The CDR3 nucleotides are TGTGCCACCAGCCGGGACAGGGGAAGCACCGGGGAGCTGTTTTTT. The chain couples TRBV15 to TRBJ2-2; 10 bases fit TRBD1. The CDR3 runs 15 residues. The germline V gene encodes CDR1 LNHNV and CDR2 YYDKDF (reference sequence). The V gene end was trimmed by 5 bases and the J gene end by 4 bases; junction bases not matched to a gene: 4. Supplemented by reference TRBV15 and TRBJ2-2, the full variable domain reads DAMVIQNPRYQVTQFGKPVTLSCSQTLNHNVMYWYQQKSSQAPKLLFHYYDKDFNNEADTPDNFQSRRPNTSFCFLDIRSPGLGDTAMYLCATSRDRGSTGELFFGEGSRLTVL.

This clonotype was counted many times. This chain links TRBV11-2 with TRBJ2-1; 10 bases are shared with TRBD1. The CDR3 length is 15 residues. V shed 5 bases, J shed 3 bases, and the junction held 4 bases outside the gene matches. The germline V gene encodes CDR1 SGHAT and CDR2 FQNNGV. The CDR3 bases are TGTGCCAGCAGCCCCGGGACAGGGGACTACAATGAGCAGTTCTTC. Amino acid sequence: CASSPGTGDYNEQFF.

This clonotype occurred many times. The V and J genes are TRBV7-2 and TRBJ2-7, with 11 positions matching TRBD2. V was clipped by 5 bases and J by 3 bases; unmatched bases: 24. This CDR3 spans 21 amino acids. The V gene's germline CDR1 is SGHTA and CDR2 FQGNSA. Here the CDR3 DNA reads TGTGCCAGCAGCATTAAAGCGTATGGGGGAGATAGCGGGAGGGCCGGCTACGAGCAGTACTTC. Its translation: CASSIKAYGGDSGRAGYEQYF.

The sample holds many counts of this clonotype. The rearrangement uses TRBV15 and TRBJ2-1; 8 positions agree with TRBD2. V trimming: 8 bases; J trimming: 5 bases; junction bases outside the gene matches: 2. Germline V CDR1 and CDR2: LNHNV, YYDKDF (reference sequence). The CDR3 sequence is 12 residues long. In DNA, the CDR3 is TGTGCCACCCGGGGGGGAAACAATGAGCAGTTCTTC. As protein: CATRGGNNEQFF.

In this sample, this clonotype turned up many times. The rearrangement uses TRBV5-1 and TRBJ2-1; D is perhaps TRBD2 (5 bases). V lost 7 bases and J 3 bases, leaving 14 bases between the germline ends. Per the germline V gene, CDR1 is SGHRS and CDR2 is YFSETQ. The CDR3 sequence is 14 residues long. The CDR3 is CASGESGSYNEQFF. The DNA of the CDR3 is TGCGCCAGCGGCGAGTCGGGGAGCTACAATGAGCAGTTCTTC.

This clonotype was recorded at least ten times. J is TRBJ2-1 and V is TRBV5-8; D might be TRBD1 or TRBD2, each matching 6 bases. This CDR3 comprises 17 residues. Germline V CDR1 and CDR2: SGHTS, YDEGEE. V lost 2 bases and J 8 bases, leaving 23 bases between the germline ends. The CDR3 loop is CASSFRQASRGHDEQFF. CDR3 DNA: TGTGCCAGCAGCTTTCGACAGGCATCGCGGGGTCACGATGAGCAGTTCTTC.

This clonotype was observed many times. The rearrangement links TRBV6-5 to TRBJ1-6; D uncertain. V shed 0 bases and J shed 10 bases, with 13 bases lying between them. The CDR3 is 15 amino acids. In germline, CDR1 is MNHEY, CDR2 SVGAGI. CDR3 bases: TGTGCCAGCAGTTACTCGAACGGGCTCGGATCACCCCTCCACTTT. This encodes CASSYSNGLGSPLHF.

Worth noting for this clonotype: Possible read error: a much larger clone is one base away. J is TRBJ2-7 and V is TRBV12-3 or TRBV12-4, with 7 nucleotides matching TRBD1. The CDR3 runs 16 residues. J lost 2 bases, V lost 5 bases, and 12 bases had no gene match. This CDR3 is CASSPPGQTRTYEQYF. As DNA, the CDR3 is TGTGCCAGCAGTCCTCCGGGACAGACGAGAACCTACGAGCAGTACTTC.

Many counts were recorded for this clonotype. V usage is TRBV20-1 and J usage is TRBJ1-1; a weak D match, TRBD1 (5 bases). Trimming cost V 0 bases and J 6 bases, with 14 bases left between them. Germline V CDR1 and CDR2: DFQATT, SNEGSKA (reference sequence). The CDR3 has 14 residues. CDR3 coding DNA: TGCAGTGCTAGAGAGGAGGGGACGGGGCCTGAAGCTTTCTTT. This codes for CSAREEGTGPEAFF.

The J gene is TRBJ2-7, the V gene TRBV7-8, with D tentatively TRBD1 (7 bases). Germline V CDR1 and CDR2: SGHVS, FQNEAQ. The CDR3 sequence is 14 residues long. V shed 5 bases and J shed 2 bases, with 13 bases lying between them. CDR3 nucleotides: TGTGCCAGCAGCACCCAGGGGGGTCCCTACGAGCAGTACTTC. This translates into CASSTQGGPYEQYF.

CDR3 sequence reads: CASSQDSIRWTDTQYF. The CDR3 DNA follows: TGTGCCAGCAGCCAAGATTCCATCAGGTGGACAGATACGCAGTATTTT. This chain links TRBV14 with TRBJ2-3; D not resolved. Trimming stripped 0 bases from V and 3 bases from J, with 13 bases between. CDR1 is SGHDN, CDR2 FVKESK, per germline. There are 16 residues in the CDR3.

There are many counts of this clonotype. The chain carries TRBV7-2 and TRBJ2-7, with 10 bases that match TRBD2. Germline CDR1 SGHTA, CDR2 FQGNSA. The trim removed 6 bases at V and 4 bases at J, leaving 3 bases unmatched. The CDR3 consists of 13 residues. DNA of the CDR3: TGTGCCAGCAGTCGGACTAGCGGTTACGAGCAGTACTTC. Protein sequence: CASSRTSGYEQYF.

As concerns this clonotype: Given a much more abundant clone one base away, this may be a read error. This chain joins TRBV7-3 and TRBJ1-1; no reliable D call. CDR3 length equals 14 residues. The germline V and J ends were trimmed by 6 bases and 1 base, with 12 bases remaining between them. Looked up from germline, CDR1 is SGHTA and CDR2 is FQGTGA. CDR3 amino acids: CASRGSTANTEAFF. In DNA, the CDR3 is TGTGCCAGCAGGGGATCAACGGCGAACACTGAAGCTTTCTTT.

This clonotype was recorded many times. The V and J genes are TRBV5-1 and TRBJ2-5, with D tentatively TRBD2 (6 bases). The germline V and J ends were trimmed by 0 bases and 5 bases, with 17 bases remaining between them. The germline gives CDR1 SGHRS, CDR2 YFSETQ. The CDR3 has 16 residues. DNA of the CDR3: TGCGCCAGCAGCTTGGTTGACCCCGGTGGAGGGGAGACCCAGTACTTC. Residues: CASSLVDPGGGETQYF. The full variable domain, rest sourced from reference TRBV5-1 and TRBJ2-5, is KAGVTQTPRYLIKTRGQQVTLSCSPISGHRSVSWYQQTPGQGLQFLFEYFSETQRNKGNFPGRFSGRQFSNSRSEMNVSTLELGDSALYLCASSLVDPGGGETQYFGPGTRLLVL.

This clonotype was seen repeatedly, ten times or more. In DNA form, the CDR3 reads TGTGCCAGCAGCTTGTCCGGGACTAGCACAGATACGCAGTATTTT. It is translated as CASSLSGTSTDTQYF. This chain links TRBV7-2 with TRBJ2-3; maybe TRBD2 (6 bases). This CDR3 is 15 amino acids long. Germline CDR1 SGHTA, CDR2 FQGNSA. Trimming left V 3 bases short and J 0 bases short, with 10 bases between. The full variable domain, with the rest looked up from reference TRBV7-2 and TRBJ2-3, is GAGVSQSPSNKVTEKGKDVELRCDPISGHTALYWYRQSLGQGLEFLIYFQGNSAPDKSGLPSDRFSAERTGGSVSTLTIQRTQQEDSAVYLCASSLSGTSTDTQYFGPGTRLTVL.

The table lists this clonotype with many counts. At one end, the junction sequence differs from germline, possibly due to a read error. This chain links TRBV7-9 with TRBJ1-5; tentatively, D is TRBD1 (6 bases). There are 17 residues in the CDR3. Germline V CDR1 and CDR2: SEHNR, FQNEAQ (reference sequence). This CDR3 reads CASSLAPRGSSNQPQNF. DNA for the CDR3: TGTGCCAGCAGCTTAGCGCCCAGGGGCTCTAGCAATCAGCCCCAGAATTTT.

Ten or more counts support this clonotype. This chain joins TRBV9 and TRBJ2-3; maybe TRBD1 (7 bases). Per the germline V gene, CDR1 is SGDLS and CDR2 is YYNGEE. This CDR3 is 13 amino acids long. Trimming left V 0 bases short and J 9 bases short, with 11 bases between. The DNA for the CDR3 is TGTGCCAGCAGCGTAGGACAGGGAGGCACGCAGTATTTT. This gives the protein CASSVGQGGTQYF.

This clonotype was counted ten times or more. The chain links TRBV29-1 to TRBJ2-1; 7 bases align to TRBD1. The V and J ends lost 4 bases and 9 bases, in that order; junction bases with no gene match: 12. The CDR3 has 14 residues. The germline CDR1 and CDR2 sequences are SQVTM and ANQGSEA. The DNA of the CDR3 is TGCAGCGTTGTCGTTGGCAGGGGGTCCAGTGAGCAGTTCTTC. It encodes CSVVVGRGSSEQFF.

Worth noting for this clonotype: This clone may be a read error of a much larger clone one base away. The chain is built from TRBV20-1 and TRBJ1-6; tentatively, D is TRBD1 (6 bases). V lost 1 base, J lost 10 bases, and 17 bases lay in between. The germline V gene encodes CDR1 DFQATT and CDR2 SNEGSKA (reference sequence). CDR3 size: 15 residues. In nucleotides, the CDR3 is TGCAGTGCTAGAGCTAGGGGAAAGGGGGACTCACCCCTCCACTTT. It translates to CSARARGKGDSPLHF.